This T cell receptor beta chain originates from a study of shared clonotypes between healthy human individuals. Study details: The donor group consisted of two women and a few men, aged 18 to 49.

Broader study findings: Clonotypes shared by all four sorted-subset donors had higher generation probabilities than non-shared clonotypes.

Assay execution proceeded at the deep level. As processed by the authors: From ImmunoSEQ came sequences covering only the junction and carrying no quality scores, so filtering differed. Measured with immunoSEQ multiplex PCR; TCRdb has only the in-frame clones, and not every one. That table gives V, J and clone size, and the DNA gave D and trimming. The repertoire holds some 2.1 million clones, with just over 90% as singletons. CD8 cells regarded as naive lacked CD45RO, were positively chosen for CCR7, and omitted terminally differentiated effector memory CD45RA+ cells. A remark on this clone: No antigen is known for it.

CDR1 is GTSNPN, CDR2 SVGIG, per germline (reference sequence). The CDR3 loop spans 13 amino acids. Trimming cost V 4 bases and J 6 bases, with 15 bases left between them. Sequencing was done on a sample of naive CD8+ T cells from PBMCs. This chain uses TRBV30 with TRBJ1-1; D is possibly TRBD1 (5 bases). The source of this sequence is a man aged 18 to 30 in good health. Some clones in this sample may be carry-over from other donors' samples. CDR3 in amino acids: CAWMVGGVAEAFF. The CDR3, as DNA: TGTGCCTGGATGGTGGGGGGGGTCGCTGAAGCTTTCTTT.